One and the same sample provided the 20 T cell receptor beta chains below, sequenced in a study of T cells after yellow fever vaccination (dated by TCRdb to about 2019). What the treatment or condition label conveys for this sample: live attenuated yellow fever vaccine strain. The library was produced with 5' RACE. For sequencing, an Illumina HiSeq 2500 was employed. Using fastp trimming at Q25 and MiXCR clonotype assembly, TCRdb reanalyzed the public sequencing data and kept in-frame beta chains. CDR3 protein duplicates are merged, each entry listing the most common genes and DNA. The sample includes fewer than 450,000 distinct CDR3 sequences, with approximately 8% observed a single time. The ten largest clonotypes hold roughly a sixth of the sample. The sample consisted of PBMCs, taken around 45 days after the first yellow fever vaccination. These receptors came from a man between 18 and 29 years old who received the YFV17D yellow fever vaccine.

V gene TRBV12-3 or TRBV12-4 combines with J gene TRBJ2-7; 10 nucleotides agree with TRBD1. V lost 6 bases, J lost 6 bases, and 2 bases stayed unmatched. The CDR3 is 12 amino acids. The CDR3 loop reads CASRRQGAEQYF. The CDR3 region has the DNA TGTGCCAGCAGGCGACAGGGGGCCGAGCAGTACTTC.

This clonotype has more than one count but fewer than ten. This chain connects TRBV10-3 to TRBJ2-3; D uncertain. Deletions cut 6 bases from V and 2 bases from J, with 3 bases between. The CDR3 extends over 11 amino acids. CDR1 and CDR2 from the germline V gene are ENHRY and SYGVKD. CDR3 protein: CAIRVTDTQYF. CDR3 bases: TGTGCCATCAGGGTCACAGATACGCAGTATTTT.

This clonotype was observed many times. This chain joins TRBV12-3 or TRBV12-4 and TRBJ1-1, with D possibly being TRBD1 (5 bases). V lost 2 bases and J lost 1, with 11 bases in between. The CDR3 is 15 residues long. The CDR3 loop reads CASSLNPGTNTEAFF. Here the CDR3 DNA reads TGTGCCAGCAGTTTAAATCCGGGGACGAACACTGAAGCTTTCTTT.

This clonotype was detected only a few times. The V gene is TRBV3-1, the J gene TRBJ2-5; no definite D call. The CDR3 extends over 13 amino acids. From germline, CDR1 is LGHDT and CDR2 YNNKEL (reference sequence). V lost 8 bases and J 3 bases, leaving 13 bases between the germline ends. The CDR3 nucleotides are TGTGCCAGCTACGAGGTTGGGGAAGAGACCCAGTACTTC. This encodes CASYEVGEETQYF.

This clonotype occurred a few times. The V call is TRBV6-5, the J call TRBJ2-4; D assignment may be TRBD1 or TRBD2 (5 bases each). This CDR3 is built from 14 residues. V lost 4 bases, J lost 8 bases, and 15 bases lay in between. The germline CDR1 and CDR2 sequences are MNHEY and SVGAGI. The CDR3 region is CASSSRGRGDIQYF. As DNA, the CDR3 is TGTGCCAGCAGTTCGAGGGGTAGAGGGGACATTCAGTACTTC.

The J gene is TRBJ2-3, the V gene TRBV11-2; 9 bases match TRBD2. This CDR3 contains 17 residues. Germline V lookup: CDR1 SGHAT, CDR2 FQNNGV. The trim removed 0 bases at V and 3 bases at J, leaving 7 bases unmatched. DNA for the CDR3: TGTGCCAGCAGCTTAGAGACTAGCGGATGGAAAACAGATACGCAGTATTTT. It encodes CASSLETSGWKTDTQYF.

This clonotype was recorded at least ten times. As DNA, the CDR3 is TGTGCCAGCAGCCGGGACTTGAACACCGGGGAGCTGTTTTTT. It yields the protein CASSRDLNTGELFF. The chain employs TRBV27 and TRBJ2-2; D perhaps matches TRBD2 (6 bases). CDR1 and CDR2 from the germline V gene are MNHEY and SMNVEV (reference sequence). CDR3 length: 14 residues. Between the trimmed V and J ends, which lost 6 bases and 1 base, there was a span of 9 bases.

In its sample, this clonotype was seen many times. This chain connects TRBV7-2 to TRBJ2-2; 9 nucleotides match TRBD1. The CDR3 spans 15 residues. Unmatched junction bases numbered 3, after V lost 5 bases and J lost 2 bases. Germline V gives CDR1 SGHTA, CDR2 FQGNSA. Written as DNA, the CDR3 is TGTGCCAGCAGCCCGGACAGGGGAAACACCGGGGAGCTGTTTTTT. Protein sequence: CASSPDRGNTGELFF.

The CDR3, as DNA: TGCGCCAGCAGCCAAGGATGGGGCCCGTATGGCTACACCTTC. Translating gives CASSQGWGPYGYTF. The rearrangement uses TRBV4-3 and TRBJ1-2; D is perhaps TRBD1 (5 bases). Trimming shortened V by 1 base and J by 5 bases, and 11 bases separated the two germline ends. CDR1 and CDR2 (germline): LGHNA, YSLEER. The CDR3 loop spans 14 amino acids.

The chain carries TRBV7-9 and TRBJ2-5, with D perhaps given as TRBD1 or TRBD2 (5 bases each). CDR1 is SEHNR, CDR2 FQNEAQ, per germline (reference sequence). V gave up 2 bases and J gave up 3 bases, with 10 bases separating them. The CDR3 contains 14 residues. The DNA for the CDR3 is TGTGCCAGCAGCTTAATGGGACCTAAAGAGACCCAGTACTTC. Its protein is CASSLMGPKETQYF.

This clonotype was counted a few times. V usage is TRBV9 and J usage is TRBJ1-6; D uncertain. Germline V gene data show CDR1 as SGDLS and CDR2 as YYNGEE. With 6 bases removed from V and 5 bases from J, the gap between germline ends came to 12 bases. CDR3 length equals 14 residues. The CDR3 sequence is CASNHGSNNSPLHF. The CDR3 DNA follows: TGTGCCAGCAACCACGGGAGCAATAATTCACCCCTCCACTTT.

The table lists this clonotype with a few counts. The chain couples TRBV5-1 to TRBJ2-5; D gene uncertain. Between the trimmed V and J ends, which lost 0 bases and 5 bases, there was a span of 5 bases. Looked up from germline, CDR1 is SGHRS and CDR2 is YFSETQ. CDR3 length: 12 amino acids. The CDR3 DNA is TGCGCCAGCAGCTTGGTAATGGAGACCCAGTACTTC. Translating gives CASSLVMETQYF.

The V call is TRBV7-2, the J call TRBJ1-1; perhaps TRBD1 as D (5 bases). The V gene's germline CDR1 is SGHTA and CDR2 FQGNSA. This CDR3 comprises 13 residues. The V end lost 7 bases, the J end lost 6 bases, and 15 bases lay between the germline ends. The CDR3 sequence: CASTPGAHAEAFF. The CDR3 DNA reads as TGTGCCAGCACCCCCGGGGCTCACGCTGAAGCTTTCTTT.

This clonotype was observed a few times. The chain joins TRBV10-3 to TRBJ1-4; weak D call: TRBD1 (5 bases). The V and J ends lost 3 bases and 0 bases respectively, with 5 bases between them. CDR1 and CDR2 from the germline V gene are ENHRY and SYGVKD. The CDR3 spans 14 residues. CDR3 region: CAISEGATNEKLFF. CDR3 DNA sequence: TGTGCCATCAGTGAAGGGGCAACTAATGAAAAACTGTTTTTT.

CDR3 loop: CSVRTNSGELFF. The CDR3 DNA reads TGCAGCGTCCGCACCAACTCCGGGGAGCTGTTTTTT. The V call is TRBV29-1, the J call TRBJ2-2; D unclear. Germline V lookup: CDR1 SQVTM, CDR2 ANQGSEA. This CDR3 contains 12 residues. V lost 6 bases, J lost 6 bases, and 11 bases lay in between.

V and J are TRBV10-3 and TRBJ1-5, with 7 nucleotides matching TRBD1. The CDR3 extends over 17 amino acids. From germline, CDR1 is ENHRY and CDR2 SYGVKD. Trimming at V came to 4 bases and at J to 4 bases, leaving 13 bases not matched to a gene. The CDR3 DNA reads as TGTGCCATCAGTGCCCCCATGACAGGGTCTGGAAATCAGCCCCAGCATTTT. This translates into CAISAPMTGSGNQPQHF.

The CDR3: CASSYLGTGEAFF. As DNA, the CDR3 is TGTGCCAGCAGTTACTTGGGCACAGGGGAAGCTTTCTTT. V usage is TRBV6-2 or TRBV6-3 and J usage is TRBJ1-1; a weak D match, TRBD1 (6 bases). Germline V gene lookup returns CDR1 MNHEY and CDR2 SVGEGT. V was shortened by 1 base and J by 8 bases, with 11 bases between the two germline ends. The CDR3 is 13 residues long.

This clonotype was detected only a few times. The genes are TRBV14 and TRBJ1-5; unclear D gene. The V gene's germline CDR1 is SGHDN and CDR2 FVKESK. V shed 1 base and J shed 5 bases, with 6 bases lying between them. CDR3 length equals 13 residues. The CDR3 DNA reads TGTGCCAGCAGCCAAGGGGGATATCAGCCCCAGCATTTT. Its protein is CASSQGGYQPQHF.

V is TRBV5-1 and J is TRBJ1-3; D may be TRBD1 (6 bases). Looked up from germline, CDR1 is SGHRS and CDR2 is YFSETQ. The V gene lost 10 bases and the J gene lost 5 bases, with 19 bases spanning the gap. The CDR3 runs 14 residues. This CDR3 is CAFHPGQWRNTIYF. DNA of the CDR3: TGCGCCTTCCACCCGGGACAATGGAGAAACACCATATATTTT.

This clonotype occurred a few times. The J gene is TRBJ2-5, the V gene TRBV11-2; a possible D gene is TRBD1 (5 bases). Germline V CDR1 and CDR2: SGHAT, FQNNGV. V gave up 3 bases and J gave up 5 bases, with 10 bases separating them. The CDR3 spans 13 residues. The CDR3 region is CASSFTDKETQYF. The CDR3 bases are TGTGCCAGCAGCTTTACGGACAAGGAGACCCAGTACTTC.